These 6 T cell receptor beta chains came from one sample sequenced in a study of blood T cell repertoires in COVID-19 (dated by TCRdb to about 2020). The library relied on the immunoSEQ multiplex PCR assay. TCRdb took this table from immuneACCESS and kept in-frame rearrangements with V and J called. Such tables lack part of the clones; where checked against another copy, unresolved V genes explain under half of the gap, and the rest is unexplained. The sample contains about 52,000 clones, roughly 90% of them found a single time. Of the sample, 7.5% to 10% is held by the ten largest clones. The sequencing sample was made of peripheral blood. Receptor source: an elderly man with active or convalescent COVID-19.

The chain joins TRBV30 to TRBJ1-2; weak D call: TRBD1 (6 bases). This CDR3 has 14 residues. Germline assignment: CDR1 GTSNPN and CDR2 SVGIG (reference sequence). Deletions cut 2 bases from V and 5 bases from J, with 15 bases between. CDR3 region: CAWSQYRVGYGYTF. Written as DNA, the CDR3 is TGTGCCTGGAGTCAGTACAGGGTTGGGTATGGCTACACCTTC.

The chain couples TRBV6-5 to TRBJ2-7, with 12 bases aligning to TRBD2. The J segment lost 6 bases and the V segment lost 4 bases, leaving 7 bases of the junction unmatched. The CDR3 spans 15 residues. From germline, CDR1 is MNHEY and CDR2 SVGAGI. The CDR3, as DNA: TGTGCCAGCAGTTTTCAGACTAGCGGGAGTTCCGAGCAGTACTTC. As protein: CASSFQTSGSSEQYF.

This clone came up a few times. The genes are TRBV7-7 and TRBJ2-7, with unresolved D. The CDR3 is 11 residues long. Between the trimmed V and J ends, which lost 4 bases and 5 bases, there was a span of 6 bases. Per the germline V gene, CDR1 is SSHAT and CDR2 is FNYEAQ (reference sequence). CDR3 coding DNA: TGTGCCAGCAGCTCAGGTAACGAGCAGTACTTC. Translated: CASSSGNEQYF.

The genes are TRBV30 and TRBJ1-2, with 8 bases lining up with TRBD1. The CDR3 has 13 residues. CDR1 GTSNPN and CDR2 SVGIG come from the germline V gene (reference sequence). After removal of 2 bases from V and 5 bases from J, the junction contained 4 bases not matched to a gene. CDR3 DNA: TGTGCCTGGAGTAGGGGACAGGAATATGGCTACACCTTC. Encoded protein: CAWSRGQEYGYTF.

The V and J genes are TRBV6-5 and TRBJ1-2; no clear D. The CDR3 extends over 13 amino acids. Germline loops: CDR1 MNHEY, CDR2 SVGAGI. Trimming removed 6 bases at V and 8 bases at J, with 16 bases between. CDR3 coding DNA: TGTGCCAGCAGAACGACGCAGGTTGTGGGCTACACCTTC. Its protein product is CASRTTQVVGYTF.

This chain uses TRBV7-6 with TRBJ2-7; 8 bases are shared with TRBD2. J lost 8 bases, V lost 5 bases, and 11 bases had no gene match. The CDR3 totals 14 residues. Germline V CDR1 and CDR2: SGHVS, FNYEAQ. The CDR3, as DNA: TGTGCCAGCAGCCCGACTAGCGCAGAGGGGAAGCAGTACTTC. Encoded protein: CASSPTSAEGKQYF. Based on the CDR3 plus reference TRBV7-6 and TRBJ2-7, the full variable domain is GAGVSQSPRYKVTKRGQDVALRCDPISGHVSLYWYRQALGQGPEFLTYFNYEAQQDKSGLPNDRFSAERPEGSISTLTIQRTEQRDSAMYRCASSPTSAEGKQYFGPGTRLTVT.